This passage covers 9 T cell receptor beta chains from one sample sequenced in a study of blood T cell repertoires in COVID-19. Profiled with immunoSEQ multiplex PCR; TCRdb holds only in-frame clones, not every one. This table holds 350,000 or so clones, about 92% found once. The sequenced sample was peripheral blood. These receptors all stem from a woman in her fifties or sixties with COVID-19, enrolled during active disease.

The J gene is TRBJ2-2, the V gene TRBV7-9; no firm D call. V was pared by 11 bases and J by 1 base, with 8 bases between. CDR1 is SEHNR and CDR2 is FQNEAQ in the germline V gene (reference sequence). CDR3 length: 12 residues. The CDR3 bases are TGTGCCGGTCAGGAGAACACCGGGGAGCTGTTTTTT. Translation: CAGQENTGELFF.

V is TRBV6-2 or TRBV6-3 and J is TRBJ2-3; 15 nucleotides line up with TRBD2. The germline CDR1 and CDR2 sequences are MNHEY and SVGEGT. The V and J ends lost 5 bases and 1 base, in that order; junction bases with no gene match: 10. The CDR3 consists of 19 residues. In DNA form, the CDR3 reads TGTGCCAGCAGTAGGACTAGCGGGGGGGCCGGGGGCCGCACAGATACGCAGTATTTT. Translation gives CASSRTSGGAGGRTDTQYF.

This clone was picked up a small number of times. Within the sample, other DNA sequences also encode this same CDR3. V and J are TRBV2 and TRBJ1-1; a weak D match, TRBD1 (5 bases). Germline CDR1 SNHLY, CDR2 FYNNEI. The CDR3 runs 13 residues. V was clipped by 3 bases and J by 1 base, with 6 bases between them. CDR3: CASSDQGNTEAFF. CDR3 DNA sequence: TGTGCCAGCAGTGACCAGGGGAACACTGAAGCTTTCTTT.

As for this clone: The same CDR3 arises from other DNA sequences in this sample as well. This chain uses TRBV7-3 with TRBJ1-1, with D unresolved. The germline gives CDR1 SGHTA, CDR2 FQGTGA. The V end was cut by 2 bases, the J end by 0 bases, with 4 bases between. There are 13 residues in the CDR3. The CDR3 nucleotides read TGTGCCAGCAGCTTATCGGTGAACACTGAAGCTTTCTTT. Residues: CASSLSVNTEAFF.

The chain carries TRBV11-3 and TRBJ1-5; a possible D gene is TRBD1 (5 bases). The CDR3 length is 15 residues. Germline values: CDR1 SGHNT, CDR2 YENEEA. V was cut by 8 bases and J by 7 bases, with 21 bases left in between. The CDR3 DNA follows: TGTGCCAGCTCTGGCGGGGGACGGAAGACACAGCCCCAGCATTTT. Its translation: CASSGGGRKTQPQHF.

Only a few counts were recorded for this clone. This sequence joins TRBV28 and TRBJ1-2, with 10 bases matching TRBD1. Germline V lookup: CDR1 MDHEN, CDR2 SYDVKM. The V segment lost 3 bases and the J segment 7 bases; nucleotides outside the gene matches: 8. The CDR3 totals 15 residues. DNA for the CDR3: TGTGCCAGCAGTTTGTCTGGACAGGGGGTATCTGGCTACACCTTC. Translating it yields CASSLSGQGVSGYTF.

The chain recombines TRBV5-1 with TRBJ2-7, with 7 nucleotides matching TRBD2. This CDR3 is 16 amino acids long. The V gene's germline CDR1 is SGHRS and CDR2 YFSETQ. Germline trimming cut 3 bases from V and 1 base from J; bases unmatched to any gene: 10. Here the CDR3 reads CASSYGGSGGSYEQYF. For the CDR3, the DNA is TGCGCCAGCAGCTACGGAGGGTCGGGGGGATCCTACGAGCAGTACTTC.

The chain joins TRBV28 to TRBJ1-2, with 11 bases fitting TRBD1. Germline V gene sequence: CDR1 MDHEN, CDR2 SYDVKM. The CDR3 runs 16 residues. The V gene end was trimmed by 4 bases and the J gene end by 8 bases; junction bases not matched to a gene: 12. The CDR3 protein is CASSSDPRDRGGGYTF. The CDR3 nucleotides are TGTGCCAGCAGTTCTGATCCTCGGGACAGGGGGGGAGGCTACACCTTC.

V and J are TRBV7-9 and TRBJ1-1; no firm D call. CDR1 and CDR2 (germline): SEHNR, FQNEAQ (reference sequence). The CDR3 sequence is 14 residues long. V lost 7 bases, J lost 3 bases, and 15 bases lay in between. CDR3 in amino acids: CASKNWGGDTEAFF. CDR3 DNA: TGTGCCAGCAAAAATTGGGGAGGAGACACTGAAGCTTTCTTT.